Shown below are 26 T cell receptor beta chains from a single sample sequenced in a study of T cells in Graves' hyperthyroidism and ophthalmopathy. TCR beta CDR3 regions were amplified from RNA transcripts. HTBI primers were the set used in a first-round RT-PCR of the TCR CDR3. TCRdb passed the multiplex PCR reads through MiXCR, listing each CDR3 protein once. The table has a few hundred thousand distinct CDR3 sequences, approximately 14% seen once. Specimen: blood. These receptors originate from a woman aged 18-29 years with Graves' hyperthyroidism.

This clonotype appeared many times. DNA of the CDR3: TGTGCCAGCAGCTCGAGGCCGAGCTCCTACGAGCAGTACTTC. Residues: CASSSRPSSYEQYF. The chain carries TRBV5-6 and TRBJ2-7; D is ambiguous. Germline V gene sequence: CDR1 SGHDT, CDR2 YYEEEE. This CDR3 comprises 14 residues. V was pared by 3 bases and J by 0 bases, with 10 bases between.

The V gene is TRBV6-1, the J gene TRBJ2-5; D is undetermined. The germline gives CDR1 MNHNS, CDR2 SASEGT. Trimming left V 8 bases short and J 9 bases short, with 13 bases between. The CDR3 covers 11 residues. In DNA form, the CDR3 reads TGTGCCAGCGGCGAGACTCTTTCCCAGTACTTC. It yields the protein CASGETLSQYF.

Only a few counts were recorded for this clonotype. This chain joins TRBV24-1 and TRBJ2-3; the D gene is possibly TRBD1 (6 bases). The CDR3 runs to 13 residues. Per the germline V gene, CDR1 is KGHDR and CDR2 is SFDVKD. V lost 4 bases and J 9 bases, leaving 13 bases between the germline ends. The CDR3 sequence is CATSDHQGNTQYF. The DNA for the CDR3 is TGTGCCACCAGTGACCACCAGGGGAACACGCAGTATTTT.

In its sample, this clonotype was seen many times. This chain links TRBV12-3 or TRBV12-4 with TRBJ1-5; 10 bases fit TRBD1. This CDR3 contains 16 residues. V lost 6 bases to trimming and J lost 0 bases; unmatched junction nucleotides: 5. CDR3 in amino acids: CASSSGDRGSNQPQHF. CDR3 DNA sequence: TGTGCCAGCAGCTCCGGGGACAGGGGTAGCAATCAGCCCCAGCATTTT.

This clonotype was counted at least ten times. The rearrangement links TRBV7-2 to TRBJ1-2; TRBD1 might be the D (6 bases). There are 15 residues in the CDR3. V gave up 5 bases and J gave up 4 bases, with 17 bases separating them. Germline values: CDR1 SGHTA, CDR2 FQGNSA. The CDR3 sequence is CASSEPYRDGYGYTF. DNA of the CDR3: TGTGCCAGCAGCGAACCGTACAGGGACGGCTATGGCTACACCTTC.

This clonotype was detected many times. V usage is TRBV7-2 and J usage is TRBJ1-2; TRBD1 aligns across 10 bases. Unmatched junction bases numbered 7, after V lost 8 bases and J lost 4 bases. Germline-derived CDR1 and CDR2 are SGHTA and FQGNSA. CDR3 length: 14 residues. The CDR3 loop is CASGRDRGLYGYTF. The CDR3 region has the DNA TGTGCCAGCGGCCGGGACAGGGGACTCTATGGCTACACCTTC.

The gene calls are TRBV6-2 or TRBV6-3 and TRBJ2-6; a weak D match, TRBD1 (5 bases). Germline V gene data show CDR1 as MNHEY and CDR2 as SVGEGT. V was shortened by 5 bases and J by 0 bases, with 8 bases between the two germline ends. The CDR3 is 15 amino acids. In DNA form, the CDR3 reads TGTGCCAGCAGTCCAGGGAACTCTGGGGCCAACGTCCTGACTTTC. Amino acid sequence: CASSPGNSGANVLTF.

Only a few counts were recorded for this clonotype. This chain uses TRBV28 with TRBJ1-1; D uncertain. V was cut by 0 bases and J by 4 bases, with 12 bases left in between. Germline V gene sequence: CDR1 MDHEN, CDR2 SYDVKM. CDR3 length: 15 amino acids. The CDR3 DNA follows: TGTGCCAGCAGTTTATGGGAGGGTTGGAGCACTGAAGCTTTCTTT. It translates to CASSLWEGWSTEAFF.

This clonotype was counted many times. This chain joins TRBV28 and TRBJ1-4; maybe TRBD1 (6 bases). Germline V CDR1 and CDR2: MDHEN, SYDVKM. The CDR3 is 15 amino acids. V was cut by 6 bases and J by 4 bases, with 15 bases left in between. DNA for the CDR3: TGTGCCAGCAGACACAGGGACCGAATTAATGAAAAACTGTTTTTT. Protein product: CASRHRDRINEKLFF.

This clonotype was detected many times. The chain is built from TRBV11-2 and TRBJ2-1; 14 bases align to TRBD2. This CDR3 contains 15 residues. The V gene end was trimmed by 4 bases and the J gene end by 6 bases; junction bases not matched to a gene: 2. CDR1 is SGHAT and CDR2 is FQNNGV in the germline V gene. DNA of the CDR3: TGTGCCAGCAGCTCGACTAGCGGGAGGGTCAATGAGCAGTTCTTC. Protein: CASSSTSGRVNEQFF. Full variable domain (missing parts from reference TRBV11-2 and TRBJ2-1): EAGVAQSPRYKIIEKRQSVAFWCNPISGHATLYWYQQILGQGPKLLIQFQNNGVVDDSQLPKDRFSAERLKGVDSTLKIQPAKLEDSAVYLCASSSTSGRVNEQFFGPGTRLTVL.

This clonotype was detected ten times or more. DNA of the CDR3: TGTGCCAGCAACCGCCTCGGCACGGAGGTGACTACTTTCTTT. It encodes CASNRLGTEVTTFF. V is TRBV6-1 and J is TRBJ1-1; no clear D. The CDR3 sequence is 14 residues long. V lost 7 bases, J lost 12 bases, and 24 bases lay in between. The germline V gene has CDR1 MNHNS and CDR2 SASEGT.

V is TRBV28 and J is TRBJ2-1; D not resolved. Looked up from germline, CDR1 is MDHEN and CDR2 is SYDVKM. The CDR3 spans 14 residues. The V and J ends lost 7 bases and 6 bases respectively, with 16 bases between them. Here the CDR3 DNA reads TGTGCCAGCACTTACCCTCAATGGAGCAATGAGCAGTTCTTC. This translates into CASTYPQWSNEQFF. The entire variable domain, with the rest obtained from reference TRBV28 and TRBJ2-1, is as follows: DVKVTQSSRYLVKRTGEKVFLECVQDMDHENMFWYRQDPGLGLRLIYFSYDVKMKEKGDIPEGYSVSREKKERFSLILESASTNQTSMYLCASTYPQWSNEQFFGPGTRLTVL.

The J gene is TRBJ2-1, the V gene TRBV20-1; D is unclear. Germline lookup yields CDR1 DFQATT and CDR2 SNEGSKA (reference sequence). The CDR3 loop spans 10 amino acids. Between the trimmed V and J ends, which lost 1 base and 7 bases, there was a span of 2 bases. CDR3 nucleotides: TGCAGTGCTAGAGCTAATGAGCAGTTCTTC. Protein: CSARANEQFF.

The V and J genes are TRBV7-9 and TRBJ2-1, with D maybe TRBD1 (5 bases). The V and J ends lost 3 bases and 8 bases respectively, with 14 bases between them. Germline CDR1 SEHNR, CDR2 FQNEAQ (reference sequence). The CDR3 consists of 14 residues. The CDR3, as DNA: TGTGCCAGCAGCTTTGACAGCGTATTGGATGAGCAGTTCTTC. This codes for CASSFDSVLDEQFF.

This clonotype was observed at least ten times. V is TRBV2 and J is TRBJ1-4; 7 bases agree with TRBD1. Looked up from germline, CDR1 is SNHLY and CDR2 is FYNNEI. Trimming cost V 5 bases and J 8 bases; bases outside gene matches: 5. This CDR3 comprises 13 residues. CDR3: CASSFRQGEKLFF. In nucleotides, the CDR3 is TGTGCCAGCAGTTTTCGACAGGGAGAAAAACTGTTTTTT.

The rearrangement links TRBV5-1 to TRBJ2-2; no firm D call. This CDR3 spans 14 amino acids. Trimming removed 6 bases at V and 0 bases at J, with 9 bases between. Germline CDR1 reads SGHRS; CDR2 reads YFSETQ. The CDR3 nucleotides read TGCGCCAGCATGGGCAGACCGAACACCGGGGAGCTGTTTTTT. This codes for CASMGRPNTGELFF.

At least ten counts were recorded for this clonotype. This chain connects TRBV6-6 to TRBJ2-7; 11 bases are shared with TRBD2. The CDR3 spans 14 residues. Germline V gives CDR1 MNHNY, CDR2 SVGAGI (reference sequence). Losses at the gene ends were 2 bases for V and 3 bases for J; bases not matched to a gene: 0. CDR3: CASSYTSGSYEQYF. CDR3 sequence (DNA): TGTGCCAGCAGTTACACTAGCGGGAGCTACGAGCAGTACTTC.

This clonotype came up many times. The rearrangement uses TRBV3-1 and TRBJ1-1, with D perhaps TRBD1 (5 bases). Germline values: CDR1 LGHDT, CDR2 YNNKEL (reference sequence). The length of the CDR3 is 13 residues. Trimming took off 4 bases at V and 7 bases at J, with 13 bases between the two ends. The CDR3 sequence is CASSPSGANEAFF. The CDR3 DNA reads TGTGCCAGCAGCCCCAGCGGGGCGAATGAAGCTTTCTTT.

Ten or more counts support this clonotype. The chain is built from TRBV11-3 and TRBJ2-3; 9 positions match TRBD1. The CDR3 length is 15 residues. Germline CDR1 reads SGHNT; CDR2 reads YENEEA. V shed 1 base and J 3 bases; nucleotides not matched to a gene: 2. The CDR3 region is CASSLGDRETDTQYF. The DNA for the CDR3 is TGTGCCAGCAGCTTAGGGGACAGGGAAACAGATACGCAGTATTTT.

V usage is TRBV6-2 or TRBV6-3 and J usage is TRBJ1-5; the D is unclear. The CDR3 covers 17 residues. Germline assignment: CDR1 MNHEY and CDR2 SVGEGT. Deletions cut 5 bases from V and 0 bases from J, with 17 bases between. The CDR3 here is CASSVRHSPLSNQPQHF. The CDR3 region has the DNA TGTGCCAGCAGTGTAAGACATTCTCCTCTTAGCAATCAGCCCCAGCATTTT.

The chain recombines TRBV10-3 with TRBJ1-1; tentatively, D is TRBD1 (6 bases). Trimming removed 7 bases from V and 4 bases from J, with 10 bases in between. This CDR3 contains 12 residues. Germline V gene data show CDR1 as ENHRY and CDR2 as SYGVKD. The CDR3 DNA reads TGTGCCATCAAACAGGGCTCCACTGAAGCTTTCTTT. Encoded protein: CAIKQGSTEAFF.

This clonotype was seen only a few times. This rearrangement joins TRBV24-1 to TRBJ2-1; 10 bases map to TRBD2. The J segment lost 1 base and the V segment lost 0 bases, leaving 5 bases of the junction unmatched. This CDR3 region has 18 residues. Germline lookup yields CDR1 KGHDR and CDR2 SFDVKD. The CDR3 DNA sequence: TGTGCCACCAGTGATTTGCCCGGAGCGGGAGGGTCCTACAATGAGCAGTTCTTC. This translates into CATSDLPGAGGSYNEQFF.

This chain connects TRBV28 to TRBJ1-2; 10 bases line up with TRBD1. The CDR3 consists of 13 residues. CDR1 is MDHEN, CDR2 SYDVKM, per germline. CDR3 sequence: CASRDRGRGGYTF. In DNA form, the CDR3 reads TGTGCGTCCCGGGACAGGGGCAGGGGTGGCTACACCTTC.

The chain recombines TRBV7-2 with TRBJ2-5, with 8 nucleotides matching TRBD1. The CDR3 has 14 amino acids. The germline CDR1 and CDR2 sequences are SGHTA and FQGNSA. V shed 4 bases, J shed 3 bases, and the junction held 4 bases outside the gene matches. CDR3 nucleotides: TGTGCCAGCAGCTGGACAGGGAACGAAGAGACCCAGTACTTC. Amino acids: CASSWTGNEETQYF.

The CDR3 DNA is TGCAGTGCAGAACTAGCGGGGGGCCGATACAATGAGCAGTTCTTC. It specifies CSAELAGGRYNEQFF. The rearrangement uses TRBV20-1 and TRBJ2-1; TRBD2 matches at 12 bases. In germline, CDR1 is DFQATT, CDR2 SNEGSKA (reference sequence). There are 15 residues in the CDR3. The V gene end was trimmed by 6 bases and the J gene end by 4 bases; junction bases not matched to a gene: 7.

V usage is TRBV6-1 and J usage is TRBJ2-7; D gene unclear. CDR3 size: 16 residues. Germline V lookup: CDR1 MNHNS, CDR2 SASEGT. The ends were cut back, 6 bases at V and 4 bases at J, with 22 bases in the middle. The CDR3 here is CASSKTPLPLGYEQYF. The CDR3, as DNA: TGTGCCAGCAGCAAAACCCCGCTCCCTCTCGGTTACGAGCAGTACTTC.